This TCR beta chain is from a study of cytomegalovirus exposure and HLA in healthy donors. Trimming removed 1 base at V and 6 bases at J, with 7 bases between. Germline V gene sequence: CDR1 SGHAT, CDR2 FQNNGV. This CDR3 contains 13 residues. Generated by immunoSEQ multiplex PCR, the TCRdb table keeps only in-frame clones and is missing some. There are fewer than 250,000 clones in the sample; over 80% occur only once, and roughly 13% lies in the top ten. The chain joins TRBV11-2 to TRBJ1-5; D gene unclear. The clonotype comes from a woman in her 30s in good health and CMV-seropositive. Sample: PBMCs. The CDR3 is CASSLGGAQPQHF. Written as DNA, the CDR3 is TGTGCCAGCAGCTTAGGGGGTGCTCAGCCCCAGCATTTT. Full variable domain (outside the CDR3, taken from reference TRBV11-2 and TRBJ1-5): EAGVAQSPRYKIIEKRQSVAFWCNPISGHATLYWYQQILGQGPKLLIQFQNNGVVDDSQLPKDRFSAERLKGVDSTLKIQPAKLEDSAVYLCASSLGGAQPQHFGDGTRLSIL.